This passage covers 22 T cell receptor beta chains from one sample sequenced in a study of graft-versus-host responses after intestinal transplantation. These receptors' targets are unknown. Clones were sequenced by immunoSEQ multiplex PCR, and TCRdb holds only the in-frame ones, with some missing. The sample holds more than 25,000 clones, about 81% seen once. The sample consisted of unstimulated CD4+ T cells sorted from spleen or lymph node cells, taken before intestinal transplant. The receptors come from a human donor who received an intestinal transplant.

The rearrangement uses TRBV18 and TRBJ1-1; D possibly corresponds to TRBD1 (6 bases). V shed 2 bases and J shed 2 bases, with 9 bases lying between them. CDR1 is KGHSH and CDR2 is LQKENI in the germline V gene. This CDR3 has 14 residues. This chain's CDR3 is CASSPIRGNTEAFF. CDR3 coding DNA: TGTGCCAGCTCACCAATCAGGGGAAACACTGAAGCTTTCTTT.

The rearrangement links TRBV11-2 to TRBJ2-5, with unresolved D. CDR1 is SGHAT, CDR2 FQNNGV, per germline. The CDR3 is 11 residues long. V was cut by 4 bases and J by 3 bases, with 3 bases left in between. CDR3 sequence: CASSYEETQYF. DNA of the CDR3: TGTGCCAGCAGCTACGAAGAGACCCAGTACTTC.

This chain links TRBV4-2 with TRBJ2-3; D may be TRBD2 (5 bases). This CDR3 comprises 15 residues. V lost 1 base and J lost 5, with 13 bases in between. CDR1 and CDR2 (germline): LGHNA, YNFKEQ. CDR3 nucleotides: TGTGCCAGCAGCCAAGCGGGAAATAGCCAAGATACGCAGTATTTT. This encodes CASSQAGNSQDTQYF.

The V gene is TRBV4-1, the J gene TRBJ1-4; D is perhaps TRBD1 (5 bases). V lost 3 bases and J 4 bases, leaving 15 bases between the germline ends. The V gene's germline CDR1 is MGHRA and CDR2 YSYEKL. CDR3 length: 16 amino acids. CDR3 in DNA: TGCGCCAGCAGCCATCGATCAATGGACATTAATGAAAAACTGTTTTTT. Its translation: CASSHRSMDINEKLFF.

The V call is TRBV5-1, the J call TRBJ1-1; TRBD1 is a possible D gene (6 bases). This CDR3 has 14 residues. CDR1 is SGHRS, CDR2 YFSETQ, per germline. V was clipped by 6 bases and J by 1 base, with 13 bases between them. The CDR3 DNA reads as TGCGCCAGCACTCTTCCGACAGGGAACACTGAAGCTTTCTTT. Its translation: CASTLPTGNTEAFF.

The chain joins TRBV7-9 to TRBJ2-7, with 8 bases identical to TRBD1. V lost 5 bases and J lost 3; bases outside the gene matches: 9. The CDR3 runs to 15 residues. The germline gives CDR1 SEHNR, CDR2 FQNEAQ (reference sequence). In nucleotides, the CDR3 is TGTGCCAGCAGCCTTGGCGGACAGGGAGGCTACGAGCAGTACTTC. As protein: CASSLGGQGGYEQYF. The full variable domain, its missing parts supplied by reference TRBV7-9 and TRBJ2-7, is DTGVSQNPRHKITKRGQNVTFRCDPISEHNRLYWYRQTLGQGPEFLTYFQNEAQLEKSRLLSDRFSAERPKGSFSTLEIQRTEQGDSAMYLCASSLGGQGGYEQYFGPGTRLTVT.

Here the CDR3 reads CASRLLGQGHEQFF. In DNA, the CDR3 is TGTGCCAGTCGACTTCTCGGACAGGGGCATGAGCAGTTCTTC. The rearrangement uses TRBV6-1 and TRBJ2-1; 9 bases map to TRBD1. V lost 9 bases and J lost 8; bases outside the gene matches: 11. The CDR3 totals 14 residues. Germline V gene sequence: CDR1 MNHNS, CDR2 SASEGT.

This clone appeared once. The chain links TRBV4-1 to TRBJ2-3; 7 bases map to TRBD1. The length of the CDR3 is 15 residues. CDR1 MGHRA and CDR2 YSYEKL come from the germline V gene. V trimming: 1 base; J trimming: 3 bases; junction bases outside the gene matches: 4. In DNA form, the CDR3 reads TGCGCCAGCAGCCAAGGGGACAGCCTGACAGATACGCAGTATTTT. Translating gives CASSQGDSLTDTQYF.

The V gene is TRBV7-9, the J gene TRBJ1-4; D uncertain. The V and J ends lost 4 bases and 0 bases respectively, with 6 bases between them. CDR3 length: 14 residues. CDR1 and CDR2 (germline): SEHNR, FQNEAQ (reference sequence). The CDR3 sequence: CASSSQATNEKLFF. For the CDR3, the DNA is TGTGCCAGCAGCTCGCAGGCAACTAATGAAAAACTGTTTTTT. Full variable domain (outside the CDR3, taken from reference TRBV7-9 and TRBJ1-4): DTGVSQNPRHKITKRGQNVTFRCDPISEHNRLYWYRQTLGQGPEFLTYFQNEAQLEKSRLLSDRFSAERPKGSFSTLEIQRTEQGDSAMYLCASSSQATNEKLFFGSGTQLSVL.

A single count supports this clone. V gene TRBV6-1 combines with J gene TRBJ2-2; 9 nucleotides agree with TRBD1. The length of the CDR3 is 14 residues. Trimming at V came to 4 bases and at J to 7 bases, leaving 4 bases not matched to a gene. Germline loops: CDR1 MNHNS, CDR2 SASEGT. CDR3: CASSARQGGGELFF. CDR3 DNA: TGTGCCAGCAGTGCTCGACAGGGGGGCGGGGAGCTGTTTTTT.

The CDR3 nucleotides are TGTGCCAGCAGCACCACCCGGTGGGAGAACACCGGGGAGCTGTTTTTT. Encoded protein: CASSTTRWENTGELFF. The rearrangement uses TRBV13 and TRBJ2-2, with D unclear. The length of the CDR3 is 16 residues. In germline, CDR1 is PRHDT, CDR2 FYEKMQ (reference sequence). The ends were cut back, 5 bases at V and 1 base at J, with 14 bases in the middle.

The V gene is TRBV5-6, the J gene TRBJ1-2; D not certain. The CDR3 contains 15 residues. Germline CDR1 is SGHDT and CDR2 is YYEEEE. The V gene lost 1 base and the J gene lost 3 bases, with 13 bases spanning the gap. The CDR3 loop reads CASSLFLGHHYGYTF. The CDR3 coding sequence is TGTGCCAGCAGCTTGTTTCTCGGGCACCACTATGGCTACACCTTC.

The chain joins TRBV2 to TRBJ1-3; 7 positions match TRBD1. The CDR3 totals 14 residues. V shed 7 bases, J shed 2 bases, and the junction held 5 bases outside the gene matches. Per the germline V gene, CDR1 is SNHLY and CDR2 is FYNNEI. The CDR3 nucleotides read TGTGCCAGCAATACAGGGGTTACTGGAAACACCATATATTTT. As protein: CASNTGVTGNTIYF.

This clone was recorded a few times. The V gene is TRBV11-2, the J gene TRBJ2-2; TRBD2 agrees at 11 bases. CDR1 is SGHAT, CDR2 FQNNGV, per germline. The CDR3 totals 16 residues. Trimming removed 0 bases from V and 9 bases from J; junction bases left unmatched: 6. DNA of the CDR3: TGTGCCAGCAGCTTAGAATCCCTAGCGGGGGGAAGGGAGCTGTTTTTT. Translation gives CASSLESLAGGRELFF.

The J gene is TRBJ1-1, the V gene TRBV5-1, with 11 bases lining up with TRBD1. Germline V gene lookup returns CDR1 SGHRS and CDR2 YFSETQ. After removal of 1 base from V and 0 bases from J, the junction contained 5 bases not matched to a gene. This CDR3 region has 17 residues. CDR3 DNA: TGCGCCAGCAGCTTGTGGGACAGGGGGTTGATGAACACTGAAGCTTTCTTT. Protein: CASSLWDRGLMNTEAFF.

The V and J genes are TRBV21-1 and TRBJ1-6. TRBV21-1 is described as a pseudogene. The CDR3 length is 18 residues. CDR3 coding DNA: TGTGCCAGCAGTGATGTCGTAGCTACACATACACATAATTCACCCCTCCACTTT. Translating it yields CASSDVVATHTHNSPLHF.

This sequence joins TRBV2 and TRBJ2-3; perhaps TRBD2 as D (6 bases). The ends were cut back, 6 bases at V and 6 bases at J, with 7 bases in the middle. The CDR3 spans 11 residues. Germline V gene sequence: CDR1 SNHLY, CDR2 FYNNEI. CDR3 loop: CASSSGDTQYF. The CDR3, as DNA: TGTGCCAGCAGCAGCGGGGATACGCAGTATTTT.

This clone came up once. This chain links TRBV5-4 with TRBJ1-4; D possibly corresponds to TRBD1 (5 bases). The germline CDR1 and CDR2 sequences are SGHNT and YYREEE (reference sequence). V shed 0 bases and J shed 3 bases, with 12 bases lying between them. This CDR3 is 16 amino acids long. The CDR3 region has the DNA TGTGCCAGCAGCTTGGACCTAAGGGGTCCTAATGAAAAACTGTTTTTT. Translation: CASSLDLRGPNEKLFF. The entire variable domain, with the rest obtained from reference TRBV5-4 and TRBJ1-4, is as follows: ETGVTQSPTHLIKTRGQQVTLRCSSQSGHNTVSWYQQALGQGPQFIFQYYREEENGRGNFPPRFSGLQFPNYSSELNVNALELDDSALYLCASSLDLRGPNEKLFFGSGTQLSVL.

The chain couples TRBV5-6 to TRBJ2-3; D possibly corresponds to TRBD1 (5 bases). Germline loops: CDR1 SGHDT, CDR2 YYEEEE. This CDR3 has 15 amino acids. Trimming shortened V by 4 bases and J by 1 base, and 13 bases separated the two germline ends. CDR3 region: CASSPQGMGTDTQYF. In nucleotides, the CDR3 is TGTGCCAGCAGCCCTCAGGGTATGGGCACAGATACGCAGTATTTT.

This clone was detected only a few times. V usage is TRBV29-1 and J usage is TRBJ1-2, with D hard to call. Trimming pared 4 bases from V and 4 bases from J, leaving 7 bases between. There are 11 residues in the CDR3. Germline lookup yields CDR1 SQVTM and CDR2 ANQGSEA. DNA of the CDR3: TGCAGCGTTGGGGCCAGCTATGGCTACACCTTC. Translating gives CSVGASYGYTF.

This chain connects TRBV10-1 to TRBJ2-3; D unresolved. The V end was cut by 3 bases, the J end by 1 base, with 5 bases between. The CDR3 runs to 13 residues. Germline CDR1 WNHNN, CDR2 SYGVQD (reference sequence). The DNA for the CDR3 is TGCGCCAGCAGTGACATGGGCACAGATACGCAGTATTTT. It codes for CASSDMGTDTQYF.

V usage is TRBV10-1 and J usage is TRBJ1-5; the D gene is possibly TRBD1 (5 bases). Germline V gene data show CDR1 as WNHNN and CDR2 as SYGVQD (reference sequence). V gave up 4 bases and J gave up 5 bases, with 9 bases separating them. The CDR3 length is 13 residues. The CDR3 loop is CASSVGPHQPQHF. For the CDR3, the DNA is TGCGCCAGCAGTGTGGGACCCCATCAGCCCCAGCATTTT.